This is a list of T cell receptor beta chains from one sample in a study of glioma-infiltrating T cells after dendritic cell vaccination. Clones were read by immunoSEQ multiplex PCR, and TCRdb kept only the in-frame ones, dropping some. Of more than 95,000 clones in the sample, around 89% are singletons; the top ten hold roughly 2.5%. Specimen: blood, collected after dendritic cell vaccination. The source is a human donor with glioblastoma. The CDR3 runs from the conserved cysteine through the conserved F or W. A D gene is named only where the DNA matches it firmly.

>TRBD1|TRBV7-8|TRBJ1-1
CASSLALGTGNTEAFF
>TRBD1|TRBV11-3|TRBJ2-3
CASSRTWDRDVDTQYF
>-|TRBV7-2|TRBJ2-7
CASRRDGTVYEQYF
>TRBD2|TRBV2|TRBJ2-7
CASSDLSGRDEQYF
>TRBD1|TRBV5-5|TRBJ2-7
CASSFGSGGYEQYF
>-|TRBV18|TRBJ2-1
CASSPRLPSSYNEQFF
>TRBD1|TRBV6-5|TRBJ1-2
CASIDRVPSNYGYTF
>-|TRBV10-3|TRBJ1-1
CAISESTDLNTEAFF
>-|TRBV6-1|TRBJ1-1
CASTGAVKGTEAFF
>TRBD1|TRBV5-6|TRBJ1-6
CASSLYGTGSYNSPLHF
>TRBD1|TRBV29-1|TRBJ2-7
CSAPGTGDEQYF
>TRBD1|TRBV25-1|TRBJ2-1
CASSAMAGTAAYNEQFF
>TRBD1|TRBV5-1|TRBJ1-1
CASGVGQGGPEAFF
>-|TRBV27|TRBJ2-1
CASSFGGQAQMGGQFF
>TRBD1|TRBV27|TRBJ1-2
CASRGPGQALYGYTF
>-|TRBV5-1|TRBJ2-7
CASSTTTYEQYF
>TRBD1|TRBV4-2|TRBJ2-1
CASRRQGALAEGNEQFF
>TRBD1|TRBV10-3|TRBJ1-2
CAISDHQGAGYTF
>TRBD2|TRBV4-1|TRBJ2-5
CASSQGLAGQTQYF
>-|TRBV2|TRBJ1-1
CASRKLEGRATEAFF
>-|TRBV6-5|TRBJ1-3
CASSYSYFEAGNTIYF
>TRBD1|TRBV19|TRBJ1-1
CASAGGFDTEAFF
>TRBD1|TRBV18|TRBJ2-1
CASSPRDRLNNEQFF
>-|TRBV7-6|TRBJ2-3
CASSLETRGDTQYF
>-|TRBV30|TRBJ2-3
CAWSVRGRGTDTQYF
>-|TRBV5-6|TRBJ2-7
CASSPVDSQPPYEQYF
>-|TRBV5-8|TRBJ1-3
CASSLSLRGAADTIYF
>TRBD2|TRBV11-2|TRBJ2-7
CASSLALAGGAYEQYF
>TRBD1|TRBV6-5|TRBJ2-7
CASSRQGLHEQYF
>TRBD2|TRBV2|TRBJ2-7
CASSKLAGREQYF
>TRBD2|TRBV6-1|TRBJ2-7
CASSGGSGGSYEQYF
>TRBD1|TRBV4-1|TRBJ1-3
CASSPPDRGSGNTIYF
>-|TRBV6-1|TRBJ2-1
CASSGEQGDEQFF
>TRBD2|TRBV4-2|TRBJ2-1
CASSQAGGRNEQFF
>TRBD2|TRBV6-5|TRBJ2-1
CAQGLAEYNEQFF
>TRBD2|TRBV5-1|TRBJ2-5
CASTSSGGLQETQYF
>-|TRBV27|TRBJ2-7
CASSPYPRASPSASYEQYF
>-|TRBV30|TRBJ1-3
CALRAGNIGNTIYF
>TRBD1|TRBV5-6|TRBJ1-2
CASTGQGQDYGYTF
>-|TRBV5-5|TRBJ1-6
CASTLESTFAPLHF
>TRBD1|TRBV5-1|TRBJ2-3
CASSPRTGGTDTQYF
>-|TRBV5-1|TRBJ1-1
CASSWGGVNTEAFF
>-|TRBV5-6|TRBJ2-1
CASSQDYYNEQFF
>-|TRBV9|TRBJ1-2
CASSVEYNVLNYGYTF
>TRBD1|TRBV5-1|TRBJ1-1
CASSLGGTENTEAFF
>-|TRBV19|TRBJ1-2
CASSIQGVPRGYTF
>-|TRBV9|TRBJ2-2
CASSVAATGELFF
>-|TRBV14|TRBJ1-3
CASSEYYGNTIYF
>TRBD1|TRBV5-4|TRBJ2-5
CASSWGQGAQETQYF
>-|TRBV5-8|TRBJ2-5
CASSFFSFSGHKETQYF
>TRBD1|TRBV29-1|TRBJ1-2
CSVPGTGIGYTF
>-|TRBV27|TRBJ2-7
CASSSSLSYEQYF
>TRBD2|TRBV30|TRBJ2-5
CAWSGGAGETQYF
>TRBD1|TRBV2|TRBJ1-6
CASIDPLPGQQTYNSPLHF
>-|TRBV5-4|TRBJ2-5
CASSLDSRETQYF